Detailed here is one T cell receptor (beta chain). This record belongs to a study of blood T cell repertoires in COVID-19. The CDR3 totals 15 residues. Germline CDR1 and CDR2: LNHDA and SQIVND (reference sequence). The ends lost 6 bases at V and 0 bases at J; junction bases unmatched: 5. Generated by immunoSEQ multiplex PCR, the TCRdb table keeps only in-frame clones and is missing some. The sample yields about 160,000 clones, approximately 90% seen once. J is TRBJ1-1 and V is TRBV19, with 9 nucleotides matching TRBD1. This sequence was found in a woman aged 55-75 years who had recovered from COVID-19. Sequencing was carried out using peripheral blood. The CDR3 here is CASSSGQGMNTEAFF. DNA for the CDR3: TGTGCCAGTAGCTCAGGACAGGGGATGAACACTGAAGCTTTCTTT.